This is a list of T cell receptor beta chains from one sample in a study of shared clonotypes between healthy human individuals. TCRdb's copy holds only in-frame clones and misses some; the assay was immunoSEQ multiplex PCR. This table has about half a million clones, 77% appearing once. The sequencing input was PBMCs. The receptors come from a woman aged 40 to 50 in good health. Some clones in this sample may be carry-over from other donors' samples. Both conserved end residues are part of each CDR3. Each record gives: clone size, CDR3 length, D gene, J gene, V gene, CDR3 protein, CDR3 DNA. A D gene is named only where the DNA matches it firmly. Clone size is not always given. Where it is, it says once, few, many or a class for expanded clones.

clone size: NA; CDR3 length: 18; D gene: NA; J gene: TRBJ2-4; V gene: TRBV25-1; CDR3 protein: CASSEYSKETGPENIQYF; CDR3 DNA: TGTGCCAGCAGTGAATATTCAAAAGAAACAGGGCCCGAAAACATTCAGTACTTC
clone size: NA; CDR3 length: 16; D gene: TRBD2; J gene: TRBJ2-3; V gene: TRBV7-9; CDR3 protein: CASGSGRVGYTDTQYF; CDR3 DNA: TGTGCCAGCGGCTCGGGGAGGGTCGGATACACAGATACGCAGTATTTT
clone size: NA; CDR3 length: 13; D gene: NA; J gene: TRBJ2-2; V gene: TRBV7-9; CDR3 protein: CASTRAGTGELFF; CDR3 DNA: TGTGCCAGCACCAGGGCGGGCACCGGGGAGCTGTTTTTT
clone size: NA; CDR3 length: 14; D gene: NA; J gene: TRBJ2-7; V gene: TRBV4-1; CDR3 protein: CASSQDQLLHEQYF; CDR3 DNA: TGCGCCAGCAGCCAAGATCAGTTGCTCCACGAGCAGTACTTC
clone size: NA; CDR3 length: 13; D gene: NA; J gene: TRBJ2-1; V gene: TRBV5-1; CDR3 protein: CASSLEVNNEQFF; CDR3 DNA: TGCGCCAGCAGCTTGGAGGTGAACAATGAGCAGTTCTTC
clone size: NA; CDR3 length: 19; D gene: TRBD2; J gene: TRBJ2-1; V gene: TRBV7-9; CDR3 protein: CASSPSPGLAGQSYNEQFF; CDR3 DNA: TGTGCCAGCAGCCCGAGCCCGGGACTAGCGGGGCAGTCCTACAATGAGCAGTTCTTC
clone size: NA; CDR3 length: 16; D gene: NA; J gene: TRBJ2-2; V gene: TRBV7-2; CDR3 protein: CASSRLGGPNTGELFF; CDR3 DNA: TGTGCCAGCAGCCGACTTGGGGGTCCGAACACCGGGGAGCTGTTTTTT
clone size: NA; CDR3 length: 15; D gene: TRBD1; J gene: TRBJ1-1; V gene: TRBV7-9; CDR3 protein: CASSFPQGAGTEAFF; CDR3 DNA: TGTGCCAGCAGCTTTCCACAGGGGGCCGGCACTGAAGCTTTCTTT
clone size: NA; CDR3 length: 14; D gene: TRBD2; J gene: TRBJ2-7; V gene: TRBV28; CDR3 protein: CASSRLAASGEQYF; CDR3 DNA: TGTGCCAGCAGTCGACTAGCGGCCTCGGGCGAGCAGTACTTC
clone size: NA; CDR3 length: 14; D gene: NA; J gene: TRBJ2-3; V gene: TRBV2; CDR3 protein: CASSVWRGTDTQYF; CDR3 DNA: TGTGCCAGCAGTGTATGGCGGGGCACAGATACGCAGTATTTT
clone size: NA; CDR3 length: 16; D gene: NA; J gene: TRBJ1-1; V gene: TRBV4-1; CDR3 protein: CASSQVNMGLTTEAFF; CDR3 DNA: TGCGCCAGCAGCCAAGTTAATATGGGACTAACCACTGAAGCTTTCTTT
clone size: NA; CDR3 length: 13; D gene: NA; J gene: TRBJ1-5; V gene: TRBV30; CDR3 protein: CAWNTGLNQPQHF; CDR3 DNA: TGTGCCTGGAATACAGGGCTCAATCAGCCCCAGCATTTT
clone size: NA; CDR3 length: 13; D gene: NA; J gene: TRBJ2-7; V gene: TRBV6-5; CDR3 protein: CASRTDGAGEQYF; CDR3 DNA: TGTGCCAGCAGAACCGACGGGGCGGGGGAGCAGTACTTC
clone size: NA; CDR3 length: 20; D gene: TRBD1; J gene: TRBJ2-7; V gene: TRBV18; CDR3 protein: CASSPLHPISGTGLPYEQYF; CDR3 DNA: TGTGCCAGCTCACCCCTTCACCCAATTTCCGGGACAGGGCTCCCCTACGAGCAGTACTTC
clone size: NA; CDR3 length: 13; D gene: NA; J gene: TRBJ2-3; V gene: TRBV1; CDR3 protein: CTSSPGPGDTQYF; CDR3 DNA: TGCACCAGCAGCCCAGGGCCCGGGGATACGCAGTATTTT
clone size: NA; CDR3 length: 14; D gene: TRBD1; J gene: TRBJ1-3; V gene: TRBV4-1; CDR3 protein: CASSQEGQGNTIYF; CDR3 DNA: TGCGCCAGCAGCCAAGAGGGACAGGGAAACACCATATATTTT
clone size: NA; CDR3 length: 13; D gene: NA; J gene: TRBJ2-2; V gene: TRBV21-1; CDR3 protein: CASSIGNTGELFF; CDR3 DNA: TGTGCCAGCAGCATAGGGAACACCGGGGAGCTGTTTTTT
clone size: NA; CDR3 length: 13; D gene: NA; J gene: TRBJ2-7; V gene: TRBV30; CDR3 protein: CAWKGRPPYEQYF; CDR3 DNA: TGTGCCTGGAAGGGCCGCCCACCCTACGAGCAGTACTTC
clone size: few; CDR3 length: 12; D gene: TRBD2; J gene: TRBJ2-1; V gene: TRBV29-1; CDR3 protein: CSVDLGLVEQFF; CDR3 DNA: TGCAGCGTTGACCTAGGACTAGTTGAGCAGTTCTTC
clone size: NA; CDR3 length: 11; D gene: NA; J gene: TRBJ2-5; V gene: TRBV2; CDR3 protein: CASSGRGAQYF; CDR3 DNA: TGTGCCAGCAGTGGGAGGGGGGCCCAGTACTTC
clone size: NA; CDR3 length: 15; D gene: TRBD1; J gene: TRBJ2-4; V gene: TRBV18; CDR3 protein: CASSPQGDGKTIQYF; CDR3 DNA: TGTGCCAGCTCACCGCAGGGGGACGGGAAAACGATTCAGTACTTC
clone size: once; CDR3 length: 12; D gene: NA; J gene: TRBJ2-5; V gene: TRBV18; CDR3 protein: CASSQGQETQYF; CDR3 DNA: TGTGCCAGCTCACAAGGGCAAGAGACCCAGTACTTC
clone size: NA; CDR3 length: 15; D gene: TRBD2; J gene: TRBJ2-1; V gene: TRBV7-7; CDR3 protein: CASSPGLAGIYEQFF; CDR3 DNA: TGTGCCAGCAGCCCGGGACTAGCGGGGATATATGAGCAGTTCTTC
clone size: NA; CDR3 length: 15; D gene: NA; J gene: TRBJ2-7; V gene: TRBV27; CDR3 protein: CASSFEAGSSYEQYF; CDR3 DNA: TGTGCCAGCAGTTTTGAGGCAGGGAGCTCCTACGAGCAGTACTTC
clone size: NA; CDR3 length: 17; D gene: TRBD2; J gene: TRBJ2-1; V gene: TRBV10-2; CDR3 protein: CASSETLAGGPYNEQFF; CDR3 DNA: TGCGCCAGCAGTGAGACCCTAGCGGGAGGGCCCTACAATGAGCAGTTCTTC
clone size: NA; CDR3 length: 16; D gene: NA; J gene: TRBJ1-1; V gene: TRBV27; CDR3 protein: CASSPNPGLRWTEAFF; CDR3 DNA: TGTGCCAGCAGCCCTAACCCGGGCCTCAGGTGGACTGAAGCTTTCTTT
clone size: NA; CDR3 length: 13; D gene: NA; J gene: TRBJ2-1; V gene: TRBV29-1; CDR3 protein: CSVAEVPYNEQFF; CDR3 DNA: TGCAGCGTAGCCGAGGTGCCCTACAATGAGCAGTTCTTC
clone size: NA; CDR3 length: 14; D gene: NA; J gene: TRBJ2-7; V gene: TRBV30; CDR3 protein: CAWSRLLEGGEQYF; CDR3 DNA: TGTGCCTGGAGCCGCCTTTTGGAGGGAGGCGAGCAGTACTTC
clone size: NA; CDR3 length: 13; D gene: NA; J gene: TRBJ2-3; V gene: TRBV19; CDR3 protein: CASSSHRLDTQYF; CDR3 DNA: TGTGCCAGTAGTAGCCACCGGCTGGATACGCAGTATTTT
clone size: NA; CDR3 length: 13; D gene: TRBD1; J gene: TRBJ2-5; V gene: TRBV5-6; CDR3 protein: CASSRTGWETQYF; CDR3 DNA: TGTGCCAGCAGTCGGACAGGCTGGGAGACCCAGTACTTC
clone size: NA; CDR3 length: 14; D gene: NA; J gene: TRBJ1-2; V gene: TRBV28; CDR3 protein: CASSPQTGLYGYTF; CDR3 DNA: TGTGCCAGCAGCCCTCAGACAGGACTCTATGGCTACACCTTC
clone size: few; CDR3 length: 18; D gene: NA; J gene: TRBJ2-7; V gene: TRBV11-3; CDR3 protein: CASSLGGGSGGSSYEQYF; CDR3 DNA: TGTGCCAGCAGCTTAGGAGGAGGGTCAGGAGGCAGCTCCTACGAGCAGTACTTC
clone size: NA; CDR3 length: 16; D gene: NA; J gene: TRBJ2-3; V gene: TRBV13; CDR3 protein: CASSPTGRAGTDTQYF; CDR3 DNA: TGTGCCAGCAGCCCCACGGGAAGAGCCGGCACAGATACGCAGTATTTT
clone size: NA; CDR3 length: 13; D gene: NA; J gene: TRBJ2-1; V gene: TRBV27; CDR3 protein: CASKTDLNNEQFF; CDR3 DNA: TGTGCCAGCAAAACGGACCTTAACAATGAGCAGTTCTTC
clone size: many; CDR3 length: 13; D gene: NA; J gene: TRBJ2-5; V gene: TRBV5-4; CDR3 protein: CASSGQEQETQYF; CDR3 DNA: TGTGCCAGCAGCGGTCAAGAGCAAGAGACCCAGTACTTC
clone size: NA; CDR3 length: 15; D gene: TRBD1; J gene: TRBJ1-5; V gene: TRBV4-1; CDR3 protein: CASSQIETGRQPQHF; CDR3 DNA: TGCGCCAGCAGCCAGATAGAGACAGGGCGGCAGCCCCAGCATTTT
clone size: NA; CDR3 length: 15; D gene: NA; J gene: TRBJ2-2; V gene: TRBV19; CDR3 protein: CASTMGRSIGGELFF; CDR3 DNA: TGTGCCAGTACCATGGGGCGTAGTATCGGCGGGGAGCTGTTTTTT